This T cell receptor (beta chain) was recorded in a study of CD8 T cells in Susac syndrome. TCR beta sequencing covered blood CD8+ and CD4+ T cells. The multiple sclerosis controls were treatment-naive patients affected by stable or active relapsing-remitting disease. The CD8+ and CD4+ T cells were isolated magnetically using a negative isolation approach, whereas the TEMRA cells were enriched by FACS. The RNA, roughly 0.5 to 1 ug, was put through reverse transcription using random hexamers. With immunoSEQ multiplex PCR, TCR beta CDR3 was amplified across 54 Vbeta and 13 Jbeta. TCRdb re-called the immunoSEQ multiplex PCR reads through MiXCR, storing one row per CDR3 protein. The sample lists some 130,000 distinct CDR3 sequences; around 91% were seen once. This CDR3 has 14 residues. CDR1 is MNHNY, CDR2 SVGAGI, per germline (reference sequence). The junction had 4 bases not matched to a gene; V was cut back by 2 bases and J by 3 bases.

J is TRBJ2-7 and V is TRBV6-6, with 7 bases matching TRBD1. The TCR comes from a human donor with multiple sclerosis. What was sequenced was CD8+ T cells from PBMCs. CDR3 loop: CASSYPDRLYEQYF. CDR3 sequence (DNA): TGTGCCAGCAGTTACCCGGACAGGCTCTACGAGCAGTACTTC.